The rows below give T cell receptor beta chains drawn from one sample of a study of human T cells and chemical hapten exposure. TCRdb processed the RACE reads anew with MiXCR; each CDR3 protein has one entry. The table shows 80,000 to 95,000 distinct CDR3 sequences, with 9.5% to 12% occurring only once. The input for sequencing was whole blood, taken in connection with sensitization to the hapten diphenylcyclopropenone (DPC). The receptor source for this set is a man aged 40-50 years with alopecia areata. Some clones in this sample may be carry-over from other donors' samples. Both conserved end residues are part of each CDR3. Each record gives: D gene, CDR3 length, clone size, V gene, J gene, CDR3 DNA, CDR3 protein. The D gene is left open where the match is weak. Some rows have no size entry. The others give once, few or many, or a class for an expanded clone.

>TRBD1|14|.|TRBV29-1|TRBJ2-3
TGCAGCGTTGAAGTCGGGACAGGTACAGATACGCAGTATTTT
CSVEVGTGTDTQYF
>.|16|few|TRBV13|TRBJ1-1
TGTGCCAGCAGCTTATCTTTGGAGGAGCTGAACACTGAAGCTTTCTTT
CASSLSLEELNTEAFF
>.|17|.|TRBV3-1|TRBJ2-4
TGTGCCAGCGGCCAAGCAAGCGACGGTCTAGCCAAAAACATTCAGTACTTC
CASGQASDGLAKNIQYF
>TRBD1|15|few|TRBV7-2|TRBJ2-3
TGTGCCAGCAGCCGATGGGGACAGGGCACAGATACGCAGTATTTT
CASSRWGQGTDTQYF
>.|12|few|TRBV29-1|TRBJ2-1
TGCAGCGTTGTTCGGGGAACGGATGAGCAGTTCTTC
CSVVRGTDEQFF
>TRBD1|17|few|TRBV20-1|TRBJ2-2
TGCAGTGCTAGAGGACCCATCGGACAGGGAAACACCGGGGAGCTGTTTTTT
CSARGPIGQGNTGELFF
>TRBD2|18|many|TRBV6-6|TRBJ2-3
TGTGCCAGCAGTTACTCGGGACTAGCGGGAGGGAGCACAGATACGCAGTATTTT
CASSYSGLAGGSTDTQYF
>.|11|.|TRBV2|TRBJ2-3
TGTGCCAGCGCCACAGGAGATACGCAGTATTTT
CASATGDTQYF
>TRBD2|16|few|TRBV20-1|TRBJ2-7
TGCAGTGCTACCCCTCCTGAGATAGCGGGACGGGGCGAGCAGTACTTC
CSATPPEIAGRGEQYF
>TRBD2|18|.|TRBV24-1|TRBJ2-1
TGTGCCACCAGTGCGCGGACTAGCGGGAGTAGGACTTGGGGTGAGCAGTTCTTC
CATSARTSGSRTWGEQFF
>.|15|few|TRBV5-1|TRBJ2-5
TGCGCCAGCAGCTTGGGGGACTGGGGCCTAAACGACCAGTACTTC
CASSLGDWGLNDQYF
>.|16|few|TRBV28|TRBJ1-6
TGTGCCAGCATCTCCCCAAGGGCAGACTATAATTCACCCCTCCACTTT
CASISPRADYNSPLHF
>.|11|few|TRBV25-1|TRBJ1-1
TGTGCCAGCACTAGGAACACTGAAGCTTTCTTT
CASTRNTEAFF
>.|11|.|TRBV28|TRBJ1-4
TGTGCCAGCCTTGCCAATGAAAAACTGTTTTTT
CASLANEKLFF
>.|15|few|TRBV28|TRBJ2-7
TGTGCCAGCAGTCCTATAGGAAGAGGGAGCTACGAGCAGTACTTC
CASSPIGRGSYEQYF
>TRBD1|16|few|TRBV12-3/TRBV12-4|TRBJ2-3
TGTGCCAGCACCGGGGCCCAGGGGGCTATGACAGATACGCAGTATTTT
CASTGAQGAMTDTQYF
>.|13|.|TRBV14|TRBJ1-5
TGTGCCAGCAGCCCGACGGGAGGTCAGCCCCAGCATTTT
CASSPTGGQPQHF
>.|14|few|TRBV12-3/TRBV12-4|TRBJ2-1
TGTGCCAGCACCCTGAGCGCAGAAAACAATGAGCAGTTCTTC
CASTLSAENNEQFF
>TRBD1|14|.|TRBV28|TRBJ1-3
TGTGCCAGCAGAGAGACAGGGGCCGGAAACACCATATATTTT
CASRETGAGNTIYF
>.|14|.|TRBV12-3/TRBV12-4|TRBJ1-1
TGTGCCAGCAGTTTAGATAAGGGGTATACTGAAGCTTTCTTT
CASSLDKGYTEAFF
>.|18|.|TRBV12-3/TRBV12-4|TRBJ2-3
TGTGCCAGCAGCCCCCTTGGGCTTCCTAGCGTCGGGGGAGATACGCAGTATTTT
CASSPLGLPSVGGDTQYF
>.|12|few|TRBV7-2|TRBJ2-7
TGTGCCAGCAGCTTAGACATCTACGAGCAGTACTTC
CASSLDIYEQYF
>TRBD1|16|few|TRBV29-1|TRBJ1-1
TGCAGCGTTGAGATGGGGACAGGGGGAATTTGGACTGAAGCTTTCTTT
CSVEMGTGGIWTEAFF
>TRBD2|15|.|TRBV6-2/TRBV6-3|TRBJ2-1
TGTGCCAGCCCTAAGCGGGAGCTCCCCTACAATGAGCAGTTCTTC
CASPKRELPYNEQFF
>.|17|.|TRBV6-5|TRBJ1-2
TGTGCCAGCAGTCCCTCTCAGGGGAGGGAAGGGTTCTATGGCTACACCTTC
CASSPSQGREGFYGYTF
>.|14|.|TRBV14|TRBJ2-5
TGTGCCAGCAGCCAGGGACAAGTCTGGGAGACCCAGTACTTC
CASSQGQVWETQYF
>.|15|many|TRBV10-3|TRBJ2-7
TGTGCCATCAGTGAATCCGGGACGGCGACCTACGAGCAGTACTTC
CAISESGTATYEQYF
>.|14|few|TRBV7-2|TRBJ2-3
TGTGCCAGCAGTCCTTTGTCCAGCACAGATACGCAGTATTTT
CASSPLSSTDTQYF
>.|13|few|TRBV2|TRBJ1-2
TGTGCCAGCATCCGGACAGAAAACTATGGCTACACCTTC
CASIRTENYGYTF
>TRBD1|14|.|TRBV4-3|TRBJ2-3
TGCGCCAGCAGCCACGGTGGACAGGCGGATACGCAGTATTTT
CASSHGGQADTQYF
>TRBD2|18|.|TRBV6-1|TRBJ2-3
TGTGCCAGCAGCGAAAAGGCTAGCGGGAGAGTGAATACAGATACGCAGTATTTT
CASSEKASGRVNTDTQYF
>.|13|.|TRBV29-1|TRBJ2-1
TGCAGCGTTGGGCTCGGGGGCTACAATGAGCAGTTCTTC
CSVGLGGYNEQFF
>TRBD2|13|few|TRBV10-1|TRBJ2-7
TGCGCCAACAGTTCGACTAGCAATATCATACTAGCCTTC
CANSSTSNIILAF
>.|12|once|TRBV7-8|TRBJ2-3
TGTGTCAGCAGCTCCGTGGCCGATACGCAGTATTTT
CVSSSVADTQYF
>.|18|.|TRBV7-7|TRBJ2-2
TGTGCTAGCAGCTTAGAAGGCCGCGGAAGGGCGTACACCGGGGAGCTGTTTTTT
CASSLEGRGRAYTGELFF
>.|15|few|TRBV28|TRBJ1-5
TGTGCCAGCATCTATTCGGGGGCGCGGAGTCAGCCCCAGCATTTT
CASIYSGARSQPQHF
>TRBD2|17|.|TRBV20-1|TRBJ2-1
TGCAGTGCTAGCGGGACTAGCGGGACGGGCTCCTACAATGAGCAGTTCTTC
CSASGTSGTGSYNEQFF
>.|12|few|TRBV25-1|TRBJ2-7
TGTGCCAGCAGTGGCCGCGCGGGAGAGCAGTACTTC
CASSGRAGEQYF
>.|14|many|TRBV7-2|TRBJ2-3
TGTGCCAGCAGGGGGAGAATCAACACAGATACGCAGTATTTT
CASRGRINTDTQYF
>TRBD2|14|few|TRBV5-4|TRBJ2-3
TGTGCCAGCAGTTCTAGCGGGACCACAGATACGCAGTATTTT
CASSSSGTTDTQYF
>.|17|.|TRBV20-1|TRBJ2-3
TGCAGTGCTAGAGAGAACCTAGCAAGTAGAGGCACAGATACGCAGTATTTT
CSARENLASRGTDTQYF
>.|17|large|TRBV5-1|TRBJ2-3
TGCGCCAGCAGCTTGGCCGAGCTAGCGAACGCTCCAGATACGCAGTATTTT
CASSLAELANAPDTQYF
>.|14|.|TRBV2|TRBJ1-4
TGTGCCAGCATCCAAGACAGGAATAATGAAAAACTGTTTTTT
CASIQDRNNEKLFF
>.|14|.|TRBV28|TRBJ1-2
TGTGCCAGCAGTTTAATGGGGGGCGCGGGTGGCTACACCTTC
CASSLMGGAGGYTF
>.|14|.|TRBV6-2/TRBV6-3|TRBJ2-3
TGTGCCAGCAGTTATGGCTTTCACACAGATACGCAGTATTTT
CASSYGFHTDTQYF
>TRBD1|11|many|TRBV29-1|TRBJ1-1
TGCAGCGTTCAGGGGGCGGGTGAAGCTTTCTTT
CSVQGAGEAFF
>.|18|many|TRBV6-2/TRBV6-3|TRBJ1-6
TGTGCCAGCAGAGAACCACAGGACGGGAGCTCCTATAATTCACCCCTCCACTTT
CASREPQDGSSYNSPLHF
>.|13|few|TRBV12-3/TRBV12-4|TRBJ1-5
TGTGCCAGCAGGGGGGATAGCAATCAGCCCCAGCATTTT
CASRGDSNQPQHF
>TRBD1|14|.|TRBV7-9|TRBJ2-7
TGTGCCAGCAGCTCCGGACAGGGCCCCTACGAGCAGTACTTC
CASSSGQGPYEQYF
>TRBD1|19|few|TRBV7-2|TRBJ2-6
TGTGCCAGCAGCCCCCCCTGGAGACAGGGGGGGACTGGGGCCAACGTCCTGACTTTC
CASSPPWRQGGTGANVLTF
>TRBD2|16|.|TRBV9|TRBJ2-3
TGTGCCAGCAGCATTCGGACTAGCGGGACCACAGATACGCAGTATTTT
CASSIRTSGTTDTQYF
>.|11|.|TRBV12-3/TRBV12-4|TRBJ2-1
TGTGCCAGCATGGTATTCAATGAGCAGTTCTTC
CASMVFNEQFF
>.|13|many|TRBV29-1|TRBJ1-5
TGCAGCGCCAGGAGAGGAGACAATCAGCCCCAGCATTTT
CSARRGDNQPQHF
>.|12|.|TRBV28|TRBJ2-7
TGTGCCAGCAGTGGGGCGGAGGGGGAGCAGTACTTC
CASSGAEGEQYF
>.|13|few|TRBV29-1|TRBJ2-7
TGCAGCGTTATTGGGTCCGGAGACTACGAGCAGTACTTC
CSVIGSGDYEQYF